This TCR beta chain was retrieved from a study of cytomegalovirus exposure and HLA in healthy donors. In the study overall: Among the roughly 400 genotyped donors, 70% to 90% were placed in the Caucasian-associated ancestry cluster.

The primer mix had 60 Vbeta and 13 Jbeta primers. Data came from immunoSEQ multiplex PCR; TCRdb stores just in-frame clones and leaves some out. The sample lists roughly 200,000 clones, around three quarters occurring once. Germline trimming cut 4 bases from V and 2 bases from J; bases unmatched to any gene: 6. The germline V gene encodes CDR1 SEHNR and CDR2 FQNEAQ (reference sequence). This CDR3 region has 15 residues. The chain joins TRBV7-9 to TRBJ2-7; 9 nucleotides match TRBD1. Material: PBMCs. The sequence came from a woman aged 40 to 50 in good health and CMV-seronegative. The CDR3 bases are TGTGCCAGCAGCTCCCCCGGGACAGGGACCTACGAGCAGTACTTC. It yields the protein CASSSPGTGTYEQYF.